The clone carrying this TCR beta chain has just one count. At one of its ends the junction is not consistent with the germline gene, which may arise from a read error. These data originate in a study of cytomegalovirus exposure and HLA in healthy donors. The PCR ran on 60 Vbeta and 13 Jbeta primers. The data were produced by immunoSEQ multiplex PCR, yet TCRdb's version contains in-frame clones alone and is incomplete. The sample includes 150,000 to 200,000 clones, approximately 70% of them seen just once. Input material: PBMCs. This receptor was identified in a human donor in good health.

The CDR3 region is CASSLGLSGNIQCF. DNA for the CDR3: TGCGCCAGCAGCTTGGGACTGAGTGGAAACATTCAGTGCTTC. The rearrangement joins TRBV5-1 to TRBJ2-4; no clear D. The germline gives CDR1 SGHRS, CDR2 YFSETQ. The CDR3 sequence is 14 residues long.